Listed here is a single T cell receptor beta chain. This clone was detected only a few times. It has no known antigen specificity. No much larger clone is present one base from it, and per-base qualities are unavailable. In total, 630 or so healthy bone marrow donors made up the cohort. All cohort members were sampled while nominally healthy, although unrecorded immune exposures were likely present. The donor tested CMV seronegative, placing the donor among the roughly 340 seronegative members of the cohort. A peripheral blood sample was provided by each donor, and peripheral blood mononuclear cells were used for TCR beta sequencing. The Qiagen DNeasy Blood Extraction Kit was used to extract genomic DNA from the blood cell samples. From the cysteine up to the phenylalanine, the CDR3 has a length of 13 residues. This entry keeps only the CDR3 DNA: 39 bases, framed from base 1. V drops 9 bases and J drops 0 bases, leaving 6 bases in between. CDR1 and CDR2 are read off the germline V gene (reference sequence) as SEHNR and FQNEAQ.

This sample was taken from a study of cytomegalovirus exposure and HLA in healthy donors (dated by TCRdb to 2016 to 2017). Looking at the study overall: An earlier analysis of approximately 640 of the donors reported about 250 Gb of sequence data and 117 million unique TCR beta sequences from 190 million or so T cells. An early release covering roughly 640 HLA-typed donors comprised 300 to 350 gigabases of sequencing data and tens of millions of unique TCR sequences. Among the approximately 400 genotyped donors, around 81% belonged to the genetic ancestry cluster associated with self-reported Caucasian donors. The study aimed to test whether cataloging public T cell receptors could reveal signatures of past pathogen exposure. The study profiled the T cell repertoires of 500 to 800 subjects by immunosequencing and related them to cytomegalovirus serostatus. Besides the first cohort of 666 subjects, a separate validation cohort made up of roughly 120 different subjects was used. High-throughput TCR immunosequencing, statistical association of individual TCRs with disease status, and machine learning were combined to predict cytomegalovirus infection status. In a later analysis, previously published TCR beta repertoires from hundreds of donors were re-analyzed and high-resolution HLA genotyping was added so that TCR occurrence patterns could be studied. Rather than drawing on any new phenotypic data, the later analysis identified candidate immune exposures from TCR beta sequences and the way those sequences occurred across donors. In an earlier analysis of a few hundred of the donors, high-throughput TCR beta sequencing was used to judge whether each TCR beta V gene segment behaved as functional or pseudogenic. Donor age, sex, ethnicity and CMV serostatus were compiled together with the repertoire data. A later genetic analysis used genome-wide SNP genotypes for about three fifths of the roughly 700 donors, treating that subset as a discovery cohort. Every repertoire in the discovery cohort had been generated on one and the same sequencing platform. HLA typing covered class I and class II loci at four-digit resolution. The number of typed donors differed by locus: roughly 620-630 for A, B, C, DRB1 and DQB1; some 500 for DQA1; 606 for DPA1; and roughly 470 for DPB1. A few DR-DQ haplotypes were treated as single units for association and clustering because of strong linkage in the cohort. Among over 350 genotyped donors of the cohort, an average of roughly 240,000 unique TCR beta nucleotide sequences were sequenced per donor, around a sixth of them non-productive. The investigation overall reported the following: Correlated functional status among segregating V segments might be attributable to linkage disequilibrium, but an unknown experimental factor could not be ruled out. This cohort had only TCR beta chains sequenced, and the lack of alpha or paired-chain data limited which features could be detected. Broadly in line with IMGT annotations, most TCR beta V segments showed up in productive rearrangements about 87% or about 30% of the time in an earlier analysis of a few hundred of the donors. A cluster of highly shared sequence variants was judged likely to be a technical artifact of the sequencing pipeline. The authors suggested that the approach could potentially be extended to other disease states and immunological phenotypes. According to a later analysis, most CMV-associated TCR beta chains appeared to be HLA-restricted, and the HLA associations seemed to be driven largely by CMV exposure. CMV serostatus was the only immune exposure information available for the cohort. In a later analysis, 16,951 TCR beta sequences were associated with specific HLA alleles at a false discovery rate of 0.05. In vitro tests confirmed that a few of the cytomegalovirus-associated TCR beta chains recognize cytomegalovirus antigens. A later genetic analysis reported fewer N-insertions in productive TCRs among donors in an Asian-associated ancestry cluster than the approximately 700-donor mean. Several of the top co-occurrence clusters appeared to be linked to parvovirus B19, influenza, CMV and Epstein-Barr virus, according to a later analysis. The classifier was reported to diagnose cytomegalovirus status with high specificity and sensitivity in both the original and validation cohorts. The study gave a list of about 150 TCR beta chains associated with cytomegalovirus. In a later analysis, HLA-associated TCR beta chains were found to be more clonally expanded and to have lower generation probabilities than equally common non-associated chains. Because HLA typing was missing for some donors at each locus, association tests included only the typed subset. Because counts were too low, 15 to 20 rarely observed V segments, including chromosome 9 orphons, were excluded from the earlier analysis of some 590 of the donors. A further reported finding was that TCR beta sequences accurately predicted the HLA-A and HLA-B alleles for most subjects in the first cohort. Sequencing depth was assumed to be roughly uniform across donors in the presence/absence analyses, though that assumption may not hold. When HLA alleles, especially DR and DQ, strongly co-occurred, attributing TCR associations to individual alleles was difficult. Some IMGT-functional V segments, including TRBV6-2 and TRBV6-3, could not be told apart with the 87-base-pair reads, so those segments were excluded. In a later genetic analysis, a missense DCLRE1C variant was associated with V-gene and J-gene trimming of TCR beta chains, and the association was replicated in an independent cohort. Most TCR sequences were observed very rarely across donors, whereas some public TCRs were present in many individuals. A later analysis found that TCR association rates varied across HLA loci, with DRB1 alleles showing the most associated TCRs and HLA-C alleles the fewest.

Library preparation was by the immunoSEQ multiplex PCR assay. For the multiplex PCR, a mixture combining 60 forward primers for TCR Vbeta segments and 13 reverse primers for TCR Jbeta segments was used. Amplification of the CDR3 region of rearranged TCR beta genes was performed with a multiplex PCR assay on genomic DNA. The Illumina HiSeq System was used to sequence the amplified TCR beta libraries as 87-base-pair reads. Under the source paper's analysis protocol: Across the 670 or so repertoires, a later analysis counted 80 million or so unique TCR beta chains, roughly 11 million of which were shared by at least two donors. Raw reads were error-corrected and collapsed into unique sequences by a nearest-neighbor algorithm in which closely related sequences were merged to remove PCR and sequencing errors. Alignment of CDR3 sequences to IMGT reference sequences was used to assign V, D and J gene segments. For a sequence to be retained, a match of at least six nucleotides to both a V gene segment and a J gene segment was required. Rearrangements were classified as productive when the CDR3 lacked stop codons and remained in frame with V and J, and all other rearrangements were classified as non-productive. CDR3 was defined by IMGT convention, running from the second conserved V-encoded cysteine to the conserved J-encoded phenylalanine. The earlier analysis of about 590 of the donors excluded sequences that lacked an unambiguous match to a single V gene segment. An earlier analysis of 587 of the donors called V segments functional above 56.7% productive rearrangements and segregating when the between-donor standard deviation exceeded 5%. A statistical classification framework was built to diagnose cytomegalovirus status from the catalog of TCR beta chain sequences. In a later analysis, TCR nucleotide sequences were compared against IMGT/GENE-DB human TR gene sequences so that V and J genes could be assigned. The TCRdist pipeline was used in a later analysis to assign CDR3 sequences and most-parsimonious VDJ recombination scenarios. A later analysis defined each TCR beta chain by its CDR3 amino acid sequence plus V-gene family, and excluded reads lacking a unique V-gene family. A later analysis removed roughly 590 highly shared, low-generation-probability nucleotide sequences to deal with suspected cross-contamination and a sequencing artifact. A later analysis calculated a clonal expansion index for each public chain from normalized within-repertoire ranks of inferred template counts. Generation probabilities in a later analysis came from a VDJ recombination model fitted to out-of-frame rearrangements, and those results were checked against IGoR. Hypergeometric tests were used in a later analysis to score TCR-TCR, TCR-HLA and TCR-CMV co-occurrence, with a repertoire-size bias correction applied to the TCR pairs. A later analysis estimated false discovery rates by permuting HLA or CMV assignments 20 times. In a later analysis, co-occurring TCRs were grouped with DBSCAN, and TCRdist sequence similarity was added when clustering was performed within HLA-allele-positive subsets. Repertoires with fewer than 30,000 or more than 120,000 public chains, plus five repertoires with anomalous nucleotide sharing, were excluded from co-occurrence clustering. TCRdb mirrors the immuneACCESS table, restricted to in-frame sequences. Some clones are absent from its copies; in checked studies, under half trace to an unresolved V gene, and the reason for the others is unknown. V, J and clone size derive from that table, while D and trimming were established from the DNA sequence. This sample has about 65,000 clones in its table, and approximately 60% of those were observed once. Around 2.7% of the sample belongs to the ten largest clones.

Here the chain combines TRBV7-9 and TRBJ2-6, with the D gene not confidently named. The source is a young man in good health and CMV-seronegative. Sequenced sample: PBMCs. Read as DNA, the sequence is TGTGCCAGTTTCAGCTCTGGGGCCAACGTCCTGACTTTC. This encodes CASFSSGANVLTF.